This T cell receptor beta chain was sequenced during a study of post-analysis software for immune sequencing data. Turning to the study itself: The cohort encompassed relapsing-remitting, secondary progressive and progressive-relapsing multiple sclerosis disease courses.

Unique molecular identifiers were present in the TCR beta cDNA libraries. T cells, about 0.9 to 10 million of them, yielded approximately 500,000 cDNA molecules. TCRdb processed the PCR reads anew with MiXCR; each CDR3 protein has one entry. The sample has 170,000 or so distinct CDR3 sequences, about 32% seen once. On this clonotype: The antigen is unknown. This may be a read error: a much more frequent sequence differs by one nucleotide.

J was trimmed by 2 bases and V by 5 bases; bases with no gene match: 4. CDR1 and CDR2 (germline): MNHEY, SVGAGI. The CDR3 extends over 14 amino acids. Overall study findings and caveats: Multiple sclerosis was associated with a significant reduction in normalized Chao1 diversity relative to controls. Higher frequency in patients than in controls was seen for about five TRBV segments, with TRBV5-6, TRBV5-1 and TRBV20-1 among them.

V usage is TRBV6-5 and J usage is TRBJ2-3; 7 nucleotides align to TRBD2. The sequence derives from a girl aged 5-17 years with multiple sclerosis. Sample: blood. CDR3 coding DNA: TGTGCCAGCAGTCATGAGCGGGACACAGATACGCAGTATTTT. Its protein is CASSHERDTDTQYF.